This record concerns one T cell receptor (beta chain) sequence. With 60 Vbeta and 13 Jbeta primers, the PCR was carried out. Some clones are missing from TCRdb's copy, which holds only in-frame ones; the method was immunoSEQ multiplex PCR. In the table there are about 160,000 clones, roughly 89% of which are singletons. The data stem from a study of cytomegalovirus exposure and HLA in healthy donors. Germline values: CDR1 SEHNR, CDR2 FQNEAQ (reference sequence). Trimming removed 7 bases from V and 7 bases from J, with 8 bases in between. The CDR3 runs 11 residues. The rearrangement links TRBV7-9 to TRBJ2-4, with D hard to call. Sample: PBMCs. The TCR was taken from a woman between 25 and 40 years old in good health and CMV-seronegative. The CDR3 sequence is CASTLENIQYF. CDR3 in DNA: TGTGCCAGCACCCTGGAGAACATTCAGTACTTC.